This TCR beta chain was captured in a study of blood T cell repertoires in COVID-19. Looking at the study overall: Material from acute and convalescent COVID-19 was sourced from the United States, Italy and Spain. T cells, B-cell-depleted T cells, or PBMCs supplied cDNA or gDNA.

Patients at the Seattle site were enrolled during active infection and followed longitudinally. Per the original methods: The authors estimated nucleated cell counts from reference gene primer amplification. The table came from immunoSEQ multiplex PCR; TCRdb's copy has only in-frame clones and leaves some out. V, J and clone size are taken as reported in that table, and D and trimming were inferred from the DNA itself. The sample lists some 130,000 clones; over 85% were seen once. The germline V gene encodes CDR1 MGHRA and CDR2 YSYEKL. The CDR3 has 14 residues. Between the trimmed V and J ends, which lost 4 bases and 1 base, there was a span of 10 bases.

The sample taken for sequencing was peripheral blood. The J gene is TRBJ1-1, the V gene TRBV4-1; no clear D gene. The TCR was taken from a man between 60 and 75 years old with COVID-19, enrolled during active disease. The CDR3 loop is CASSPLRGNTEAFF. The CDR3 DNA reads TGCGCCAGCAGCCCCTTACGGGGGAACACTGAAGCTTTCTTT.